Each of the 7 T cell receptor beta chains below was sequenced from the same sample in a study of identical twins. TCRdb itself ran the 5' RACE reads through MiXCR, one entry per CDR3 protein. The sample holds under 1 million distinct CDR3 sequences; approximately 13% are singletons and the top ten take roughly 1.6%. These data also featured in a second study, about yellow fever vaccine responses in identical twins.

Sequencing input: PBMCs. These TCRs come from a woman aged 18-29 years in good health.

This sequence joins TRBV20-1 and TRBJ2-5; 8 positions match TRBD2. The CDR3 is 12 amino acids. J lost 4 bases, V lost 3 bases, and 1 base had no gene match. The germline V gene has CDR1 DFQATT and CDR2 SNEGSKA (reference sequence). The DNA for the CDR3 is TGCAGTGCTAGTCTAGCGGGAGAGACCCAGTACTTC. Translation: CSASLAGETQYF.

This clonotype showed up just once. V usage is TRBV7-9 and J usage is TRBJ2-1; a weak D match, TRBD2 (5 bases). V lost 5 bases to trimming and J lost 2 bases, with 7 bases between them. CDR3 length: 13 amino acids. Germline V gives CDR1 SEHNR, CDR2 FQNEAQ (reference sequence). CDR3 sequence: CASSDYPYNEQFF. The CDR3 DNA sequence: TGTGCCAGCAGCGACTATCCCTACAATGAGCAGTTCTTC.

This clonotype has more than one count but fewer than ten. The chain links TRBV5-1 to TRBJ2-3, with D unresolved. Germline V gene data show CDR1 as SGHRS and CDR2 as YFSETQ. V gave up 6 bases and J gave up 4 bases, with 15 bases separating them. This CDR3 is 14 amino acids long. The CDR3 nucleotides are TGCGCCAGCACGACCCTCCGTGGGGCAGATACGCAGTATTTT. Translating gives CASTTLRGADTQYF.

This clonotype turned up a few times. The chain links TRBV4-1 to TRBJ1-1; TRBD1 agrees at 7 bases. Trimming at V came to 4 bases and at J to 13 bases, leaving 18 bases not matched to a gene. Germline-derived CDR1 and CDR2 are MGHRA and YSYEKL. This CDR3 has 15 amino acids. The CDR3 region has the DNA TGCGCCAGCAGCCCGTCCCCCGGGACAGAGGTAGGGCATTTCTTT. This codes for CASSPSPGTEVGHFF.

This chain connects TRBV12-3 or TRBV12-4 to TRBJ2-5; 7 nucleotides agree with TRBD2. The CDR3 is 17 amino acids. Trimming took 1 base from V and 5 from J; bases not matched to a gene: 13. The CDR3 region is CASSLESSASGRETQYF. CDR3 in DNA: TGTGCCAGCAGTTTAGAGAGCTCCGCTAGCGGCAGGGAGACCCAGTACTTC.

This clonotype has a handful of counts. The rearrangement joins TRBV29-1 to TRBJ2-2, with a weak D call TRBD1 (7 bases). The germline gives CDR1 SQVTM, CDR2 ANQGSEA. V gave up 7 bases and J gave up 6 bases, with 15 bases separating them. The CDR3 is 13 residues long. In nucleotides, the CDR3 is TGCAGCGCGGGGGCTGGGACAGCCGGGGAGCTGTTTTTT. Protein sequence: CSAGAGTAGELFF.

This chain joins TRBV6-1 and TRBJ2-7, with 9 bases fitting TRBD1. The germline V gene encodes CDR1 MNHNS and CDR2 SASEGT. J gave up 6 bases and V 6 bases, and 15 bases lay outside the gene matches. This CDR3 contains 16 residues. CDR3 region: CASRRIPGQGPGEQYF. The CDR3 nucleotides read TGTGCCAGCAGGCGAATCCCGGGACAGGGCCCGGGCGAGCAGTACTTC.